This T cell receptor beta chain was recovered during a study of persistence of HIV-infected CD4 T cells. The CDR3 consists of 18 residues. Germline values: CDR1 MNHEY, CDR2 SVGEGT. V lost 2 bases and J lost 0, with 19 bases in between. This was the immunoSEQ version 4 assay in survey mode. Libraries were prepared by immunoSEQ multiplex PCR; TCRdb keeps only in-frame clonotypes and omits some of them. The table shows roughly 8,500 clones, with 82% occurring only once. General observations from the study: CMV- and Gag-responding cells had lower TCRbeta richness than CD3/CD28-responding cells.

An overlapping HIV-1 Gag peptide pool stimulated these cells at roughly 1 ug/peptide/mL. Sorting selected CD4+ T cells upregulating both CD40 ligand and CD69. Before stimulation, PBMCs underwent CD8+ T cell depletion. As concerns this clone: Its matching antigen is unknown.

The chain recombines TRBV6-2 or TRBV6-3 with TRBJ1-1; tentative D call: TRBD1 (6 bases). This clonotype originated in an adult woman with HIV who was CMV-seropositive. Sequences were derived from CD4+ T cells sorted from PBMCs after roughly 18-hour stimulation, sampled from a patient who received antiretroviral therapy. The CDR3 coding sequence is TGTGCCAGCAGTTACGGAGGGGGGTTTTTTTCGATGAACACTGAAGCTTTCTTT. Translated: CASSYGGGFFSMNTEAFF.